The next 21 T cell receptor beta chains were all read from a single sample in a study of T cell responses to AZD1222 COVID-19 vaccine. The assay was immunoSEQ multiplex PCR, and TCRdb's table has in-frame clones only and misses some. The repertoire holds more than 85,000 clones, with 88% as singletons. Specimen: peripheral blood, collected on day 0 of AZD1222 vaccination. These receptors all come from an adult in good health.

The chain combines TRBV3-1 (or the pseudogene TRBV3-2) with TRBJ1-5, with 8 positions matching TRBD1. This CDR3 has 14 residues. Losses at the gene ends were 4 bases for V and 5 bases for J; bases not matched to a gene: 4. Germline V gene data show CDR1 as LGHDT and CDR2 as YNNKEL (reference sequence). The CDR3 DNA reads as TGTGCCAGCAGCCGAGGGACAGGAGATCAGCCCCAGCATTTT. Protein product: CASSRGTGDQPQHF.

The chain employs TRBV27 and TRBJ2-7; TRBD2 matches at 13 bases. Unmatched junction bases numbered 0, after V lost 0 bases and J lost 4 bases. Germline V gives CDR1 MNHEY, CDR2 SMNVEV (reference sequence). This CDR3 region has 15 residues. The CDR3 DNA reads TGTGCCAGCAGTTTATCACTAGCGGGAGGGTACGAGCAGTACTTC. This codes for CASSLSLAGGYEQYF.

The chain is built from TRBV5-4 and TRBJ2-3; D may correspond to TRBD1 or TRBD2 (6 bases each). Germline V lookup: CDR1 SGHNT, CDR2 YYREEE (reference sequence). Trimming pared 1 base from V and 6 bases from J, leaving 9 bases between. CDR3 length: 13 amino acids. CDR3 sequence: CASSLRGADTQYF. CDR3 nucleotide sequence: TGTGCCAGCAGCTTGAGGGGGGCGGATACGCAGTATTTT.

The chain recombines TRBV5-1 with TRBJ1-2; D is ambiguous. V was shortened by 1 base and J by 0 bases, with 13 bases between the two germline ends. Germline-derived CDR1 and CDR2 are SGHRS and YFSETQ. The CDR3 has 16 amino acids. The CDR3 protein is CASSLRLSGANYGYTF. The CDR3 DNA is TGCGCCAGCAGCTTGAGGTTGAGCGGAGCTAACTATGGCTACACCTTC.

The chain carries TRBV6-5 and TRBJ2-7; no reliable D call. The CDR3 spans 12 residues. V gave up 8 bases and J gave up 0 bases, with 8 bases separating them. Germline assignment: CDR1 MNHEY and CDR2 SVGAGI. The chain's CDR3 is CASAQSSYEQYF. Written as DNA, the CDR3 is TGTGCCAGCGCCCAGAGCTCCTACGAGCAGTACTTC.

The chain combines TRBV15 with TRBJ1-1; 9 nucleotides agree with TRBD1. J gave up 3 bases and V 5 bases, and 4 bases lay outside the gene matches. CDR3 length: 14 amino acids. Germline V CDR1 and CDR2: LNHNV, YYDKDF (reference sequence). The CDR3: CATSVTGGDTEAFF. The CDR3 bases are TGTGCCACCAGCGTGACAGGGGGGGACACTGAAGCTTTCTTT.

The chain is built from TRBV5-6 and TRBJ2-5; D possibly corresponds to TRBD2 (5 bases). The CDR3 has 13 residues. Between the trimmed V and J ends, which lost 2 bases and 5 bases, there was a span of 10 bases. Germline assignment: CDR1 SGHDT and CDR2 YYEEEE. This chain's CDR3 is CASSFGIWETQYF. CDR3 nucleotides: TGTGCCAGCAGCTTCGGGATTTGGGAGACCCAGTACTTC.

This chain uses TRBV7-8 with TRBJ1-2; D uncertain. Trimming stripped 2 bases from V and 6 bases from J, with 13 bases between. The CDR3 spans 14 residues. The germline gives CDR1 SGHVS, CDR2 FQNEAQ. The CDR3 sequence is CASSLFGEVDGYTF. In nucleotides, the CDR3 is TGTGCCAGCAGCTTATTTGGGGAAGTCGATGGCTACACCTTC. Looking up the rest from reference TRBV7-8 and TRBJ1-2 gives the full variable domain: GAGVSQSPRYKVAKRGQDVALRCDPISGHVSLFWYQQALGQGPEFLTYFQNEAQLDKSGLPSDRFFAERPEGSVSTLKIQRTQQEDSAVYLCASSLFGEVDGYTFGSGTRLTVV.

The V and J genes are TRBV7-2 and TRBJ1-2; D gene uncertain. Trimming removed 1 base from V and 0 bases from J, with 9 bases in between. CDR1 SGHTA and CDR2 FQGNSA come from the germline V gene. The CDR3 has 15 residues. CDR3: CASSLDWSANYGYTF. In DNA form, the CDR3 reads TGTGCCAGCAGCTTAGACTGGAGCGCTAACTATGGCTACACCTTC.

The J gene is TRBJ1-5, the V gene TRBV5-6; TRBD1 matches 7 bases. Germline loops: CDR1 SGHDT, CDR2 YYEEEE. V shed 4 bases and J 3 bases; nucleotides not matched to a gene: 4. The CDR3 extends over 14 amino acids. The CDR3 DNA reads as TGTGCCAGCAGCGTGGGACAGACCAATCAGCCCCAGCATTTT. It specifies CASSVGQTNQPQHF.

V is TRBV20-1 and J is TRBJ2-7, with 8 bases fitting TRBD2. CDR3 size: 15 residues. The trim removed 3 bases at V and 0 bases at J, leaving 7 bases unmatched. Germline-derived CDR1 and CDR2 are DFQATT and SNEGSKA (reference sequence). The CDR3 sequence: CSASYIAGPSYEQYF. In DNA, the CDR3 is TGCAGTGCTAGTTATATAGCGGGACCCTCCTACGAGCAGTACTTC.

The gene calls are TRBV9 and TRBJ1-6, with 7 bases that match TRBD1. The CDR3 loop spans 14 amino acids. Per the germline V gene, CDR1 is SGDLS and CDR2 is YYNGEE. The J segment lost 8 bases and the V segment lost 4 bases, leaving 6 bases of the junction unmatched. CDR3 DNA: TGTGCCAGCAGCCAGACAGGGTTCGATTCACCCCTCCACTTT. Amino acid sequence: CASSQTGFDSPLHF.

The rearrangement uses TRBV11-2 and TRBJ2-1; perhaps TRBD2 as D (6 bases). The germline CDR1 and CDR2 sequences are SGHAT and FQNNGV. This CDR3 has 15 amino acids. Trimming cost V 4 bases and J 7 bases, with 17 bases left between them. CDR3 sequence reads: CASSWMTSPGNEQFF. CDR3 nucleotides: TGTGCCAGCAGCTGGATGACTAGTCCTGGAAATGAGCAGTTCTTC. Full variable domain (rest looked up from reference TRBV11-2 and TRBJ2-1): EAGVAQSPRYKIIEKRQSVAFWCNPISGHATLYWYQQILGQGPKLLIQFQNNGVVDDSQLPKDRFSAERLKGVDSTLKIQPAKLEDSAVYLCASSWMTSPGNEQFFGPGTRLTVL.

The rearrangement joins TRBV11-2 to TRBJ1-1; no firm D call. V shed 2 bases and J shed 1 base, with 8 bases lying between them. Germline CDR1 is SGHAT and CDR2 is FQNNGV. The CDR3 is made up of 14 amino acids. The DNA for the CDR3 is TGTGCCAGCAGCTTAAATCAGAAGAACACTGAAGCTTTCTTT. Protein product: CASSLNQKNTEAFF.

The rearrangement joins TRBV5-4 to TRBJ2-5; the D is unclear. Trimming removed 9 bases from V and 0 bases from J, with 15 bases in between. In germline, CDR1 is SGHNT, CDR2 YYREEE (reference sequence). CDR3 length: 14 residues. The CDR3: CATEDWADQETQYF. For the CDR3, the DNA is TGTGCCACCGAAGACTGGGCCGACCAAGAGACCCAGTACTTC.

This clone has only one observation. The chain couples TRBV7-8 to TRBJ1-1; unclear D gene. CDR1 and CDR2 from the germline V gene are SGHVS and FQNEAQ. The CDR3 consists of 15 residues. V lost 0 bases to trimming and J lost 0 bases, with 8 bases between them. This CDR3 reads CASSLAAPMNTEAFF. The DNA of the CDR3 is TGTGCCAGCAGCTTAGCAGCGCCTATGAACACTGAAGCTTTCTTT. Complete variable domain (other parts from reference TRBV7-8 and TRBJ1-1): GAGVSQSPRYKVAKRGQDVALRCDPISGHVSLFWYQQALGQGPEFLTYFQNEAQLDKSGLPSDRFFAERPEGSVSTLKIQRTQQEDSAVYLCASSLAAPMNTEAFFGQGTRLTVV.

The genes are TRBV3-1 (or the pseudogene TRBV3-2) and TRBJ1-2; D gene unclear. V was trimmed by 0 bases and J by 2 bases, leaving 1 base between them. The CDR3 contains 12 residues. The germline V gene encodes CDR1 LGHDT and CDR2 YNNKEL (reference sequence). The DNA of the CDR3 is TGTGCCAGCAGCCAAGAGAACTATGGCTACACCTTC. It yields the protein CASSQENYGYTF.

The CDR3 DNA is TGTGCCAGCTCACTTGCGAGCTCTGGAAACACCATATATTTT. Protein sequence: CASSLASSGNTIYF. The V call is TRBV18, the J call TRBJ1-3, with D unresolved. This CDR3 spans 14 amino acids. V was cut by 4 bases and J by 0 bases, with 7 bases left in between. The germline CDR1 and CDR2 sequences are KGHSH and LQKENI.

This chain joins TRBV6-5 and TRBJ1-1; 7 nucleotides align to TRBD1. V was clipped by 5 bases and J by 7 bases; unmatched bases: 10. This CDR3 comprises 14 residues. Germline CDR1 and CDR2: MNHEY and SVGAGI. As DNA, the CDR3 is TGTGCCAGCAGTCTAACTCGGGACAGACATGAAGCTTTCTTT. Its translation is CASSLTRDRHEAFF.

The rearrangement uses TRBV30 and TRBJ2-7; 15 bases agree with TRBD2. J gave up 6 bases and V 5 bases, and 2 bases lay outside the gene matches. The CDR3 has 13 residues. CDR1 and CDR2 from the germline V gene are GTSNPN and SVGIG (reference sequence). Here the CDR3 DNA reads TGTGCCTGGGGGACTAGCGGGAGGTTCGAGCAGTACTTC. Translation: CAWGTSGRFEQYF.

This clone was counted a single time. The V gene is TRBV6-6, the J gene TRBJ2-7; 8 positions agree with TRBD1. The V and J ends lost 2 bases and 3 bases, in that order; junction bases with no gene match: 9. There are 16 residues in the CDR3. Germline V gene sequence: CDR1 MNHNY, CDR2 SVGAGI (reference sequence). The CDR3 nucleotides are TGTGCCAGCAGTTACGGGACAGGCTATCAGGTCTACGAGCAGTACTTC. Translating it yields CASSYGTGYQVYEQYF.